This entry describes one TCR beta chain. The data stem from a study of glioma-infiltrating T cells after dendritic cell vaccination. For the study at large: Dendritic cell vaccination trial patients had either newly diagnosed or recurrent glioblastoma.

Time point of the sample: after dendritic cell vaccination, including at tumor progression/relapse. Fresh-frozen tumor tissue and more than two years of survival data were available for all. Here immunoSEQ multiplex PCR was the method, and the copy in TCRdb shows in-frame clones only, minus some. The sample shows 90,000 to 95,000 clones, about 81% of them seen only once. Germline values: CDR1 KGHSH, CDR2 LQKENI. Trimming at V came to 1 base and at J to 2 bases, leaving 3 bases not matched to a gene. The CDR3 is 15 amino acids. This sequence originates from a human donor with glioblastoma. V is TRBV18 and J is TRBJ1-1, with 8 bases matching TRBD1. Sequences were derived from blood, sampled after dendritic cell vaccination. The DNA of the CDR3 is TGTGCCAGCTCACCACTTACAGGGGGTAACACTGAAGCTTTCTTT. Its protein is CASSPLTGGNTEAFF.